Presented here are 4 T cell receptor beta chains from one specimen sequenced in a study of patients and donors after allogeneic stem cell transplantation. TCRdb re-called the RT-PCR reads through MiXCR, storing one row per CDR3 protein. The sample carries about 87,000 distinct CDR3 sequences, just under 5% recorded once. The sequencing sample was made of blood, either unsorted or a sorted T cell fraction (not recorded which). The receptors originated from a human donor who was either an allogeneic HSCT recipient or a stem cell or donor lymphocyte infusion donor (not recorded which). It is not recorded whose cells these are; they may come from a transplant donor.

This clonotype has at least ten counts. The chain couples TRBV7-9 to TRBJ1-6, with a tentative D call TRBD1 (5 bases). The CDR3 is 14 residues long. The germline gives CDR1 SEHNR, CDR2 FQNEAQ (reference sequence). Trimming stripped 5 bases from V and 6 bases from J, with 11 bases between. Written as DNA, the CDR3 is TGTGCCAGCAGCAGCCAGGGCGGTAATTCACCCCTCCACTTT. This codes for CASSSQGGNSPLHF.

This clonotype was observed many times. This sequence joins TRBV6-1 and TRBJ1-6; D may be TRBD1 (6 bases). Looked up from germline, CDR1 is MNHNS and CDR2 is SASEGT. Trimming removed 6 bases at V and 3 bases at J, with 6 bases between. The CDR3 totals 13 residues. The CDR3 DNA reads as TGTGCCAGCAGGGACAGCTATAATTCACCCCTCCACTTT. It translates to CASRDSYNSPLHF.

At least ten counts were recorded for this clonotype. The CDR3 DNA reads as TGTGCCAGTAGTATTCGGCGATTGGACCAAGAGACCCAGTACTTC. Translating it yields CASSIRRLDQETQYF. The V gene is TRBV19, the J gene TRBJ2-5; D remains unclear. V lost 3 bases and J lost 0, with 11 bases in between. This CDR3 contains 15 residues. Germline CDR1 is LNHDA and CDR2 is SQIVND (reference sequence). The whole variable domain, remainder taken from reference TRBV19 and TRBJ2-5, is DGGITQSPKYLFRKEGQNVTLSCEQNLNHDAMYWYRQDPGQGLRLIYYSQIVNDFQKGDIAEGYSVSREKKESFPLTVTSAQKNPTAFYLCASSIRRLDQETQYFGPGTRLLVL.

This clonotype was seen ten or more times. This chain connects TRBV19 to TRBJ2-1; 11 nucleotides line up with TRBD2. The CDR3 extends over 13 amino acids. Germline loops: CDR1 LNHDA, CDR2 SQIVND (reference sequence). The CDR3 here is CASGTSGYNEQFF. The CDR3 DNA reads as TGTGCATCCGGGACTAGCGGCTACAATGAGCAGTTCTTC.